The 24 T cell receptor beta chains presented below share a single source sample, sequenced in a study of blood T cells in healthy people across ages. A J-beta primer mix and a sample-barcoded 5' primer were used in a second PCR of roughly 7 to 12 cycles. TCRdb used MiXCR to reprocess the 5' RACE reads, holding one entry per CDR3 protein. Of over a million distinct CDR3 sequences listed, 40% to 55% are singletons. Specimen: blood. The receptor source for this set is an older woman in good health.

To note about this clonotype: It may be a read error: a sequence one base away is much more abundant. This rearrangement joins TRBV29-1 to TRBJ2-6, with D unresolved. The CDR3 has 13 residues. Trimming took 4 bases from V and 2 from J, leaving 6 bases between them. Germline CDR1 is SQVTM and CDR2 is ANQGSEA. The CDR3: CSVGVTGANVLTF. CDR3 DNA sequence: TGCAGCGTTGGGGTTACTGGGGCCAACGTCCTGACTTTC.

This clonotype was recorded once. V is TRBV11-2 and J is TRBJ1-5; D possibly corresponds to TRBD1 (6 bases). Deletions cut 5 bases from V and 7 bases from J, with 12 bases between. CDR3 length: 13 amino acids. Germline V gene lookup returns CDR1 SGHAT and CDR2 FQNNGV. CDR3 sequence: CASSQGFSQPQHF. CDR3 DNA sequence: TGTGCCAGCAGCCAGGGGTTTTCGCAGCCCCAGCATTTT.

The rearrangement uses TRBV27 and TRBJ1-1; the D gene is possibly TRBD1 (5 bases). V was clipped by 2 bases and J by 3 bases, with 7 bases between them. Germline CDR1 is MNHEY and CDR2 is SMNVEV (reference sequence). The CDR3 is made up of 13 amino acids. In nucleotides, the CDR3 is TGTGCCAGCAGTTTAATCAGGGACACTGAAGCTTTCTTT. Protein: CASSLIRDTEAFF.

This rearrangement joins TRBV12-3 or TRBV12-4 to TRBJ2-7; D is uncertain. The ends were cut back, 1 base at V and 3 bases at J, with 13 bases in the middle. The CDR3 has 15 amino acids. The CDR3 bases are TGTGCCAGCAGTTTAGGTCCCCTGGCCCTCTACGAGCAGTACTTC. Its translation is CASSLGPLALYEQYF.

The V call is TRBV15, the J call TRBJ2-7; TRBD2 aligns across 14 bases. This CDR3 contains 17 residues. The germline gives CDR1 LNHNV, CDR2 YYDKDF (reference sequence). The V segment lost 6 bases and the J segment 5 bases; nucleotides outside the gene matches: 12. CDR3 loop: CATRDFLTSGRADEQYF. CDR3 DNA sequence: TGTGCCACCAGAGACTTCCTGACTAGCGGGAGGGCCGACGAGCAGTACTTC.

This clonotype was seen a few times. The chain combines TRBV30 with TRBJ2-5, with D unresolved. Germline V gene sequence: CDR1 GTSNPN, CDR2 SVGIG (reference sequence). The CDR3 covers 13 residues. Between the trimmed V and J ends, which lost 0 bases and 5 bases, there was a span of 10 bases. The CDR3 DNA reads TGTGCCTGGAGTGTGTGGAATGGGGAGACCCAGTACTTC. It is translated as CAWSVWNGETQYF.

The V gene is TRBV2, the J gene TRBJ1-1; 9 bases agree with TRBD1. Germline loops: CDR1 SNHLY, CDR2 FYNNEI. The V gene end was trimmed by 4 bases and the J gene end by 7 bases; junction bases not matched to a gene: 1. There are 12 residues in the CDR3. This CDR3 is CASSVDRGEAFF. Written as DNA, the CDR3 is TGTGCCAGCAGTGTGGACAGGGGTGAAGCTTTCTTT.

This clonotype appeared once. The genes are TRBV28 and TRBJ1-2; TRBD1 matches at 10 bases. Germline lookup yields CDR1 MDHEN and CDR2 SYDVKM. Trimming removed 5 bases from V and 4 bases from J; junction bases left unmatched: 10. This CDR3 contains 16 residues. CDR3 bases: TGTGCCAGCAGTCCCCAGGGGACAGGGGTCGGCTATGGCTACACCTTC. Translating gives CASSPQGTGVGYGYTF.

This clonotype was counted only a few times. This rearrangement joins TRBV14 to TRBJ2-7, with D unclear. This CDR3 contains 12 residues. Germline assignment: CDR1 SGHDN and CDR2 FVKESK. With 1 base removed from V and 6 bases from J, the gap between germline ends came to 7 bases. The DNA for the CDR3 is TGTGCCAGCAGCCAAGTCAATAGCGAGCAGTACTTC. Its translation is CASSQVNSEQYF.

The chain joins TRBV20-1 to TRBJ1-2, with D unresolved. Germline lookup yields CDR1 DFQATT and CDR2 SNEGSKA (reference sequence). The CDR3 has 12 residues. Trimming left V 4 bases short and J 8 bases short, with 14 bases between. DNA of the CDR3: TGCAGTGCTACCATGGGCCTTAGGGGCTACACCTTC. This sequence encodes CSATMGLRGYTF.

This clonotype was found a few times. V and J are TRBV2 and TRBJ1-6; D is unresolved. This CDR3 is 15 amino acids long. The germline V and J ends were trimmed by 3 bases and 5 bases, with 11 bases remaining between them. Germline CDR1 and CDR2: SNHLY and FYNNEI. The CDR3 protein is CASSEGEPNNSPLHF. DNA for the CDR3: TGTGCCAGCAGTGAGGGAGAGCCCAATAATTCACCCCTCCACTTT.

V gene TRBV27 combines with J gene TRBJ1-1, with D possibly being TRBD1 (5 bases). Between the trimmed V and J ends, which lost 5 bases and 8 bases, there was a span of 21 bases. The CDR3 spans 15 residues. Germline CDR1 MNHEY, CDR2 SMNVEV (reference sequence). The CDR3 nucleotides read TGTGCCAGCAGTCAACCCCGGGCCAGCGAGGGGGAAGCTTTCTTT. Its translation is CASSQPRASEGEAFF.

The V and J genes are TRBV9 and TRBJ2-3; 12 nucleotides line up with TRBD2. Germline V CDR1 and CDR2: SGDLS, YYNGEE. This CDR3 is built from 17 residues. Germline trimming cut 4 bases from V and 3 bases from J; bases unmatched to any gene: 9. The CDR3 reads CASSTSGLAGLTDTQYF. DNA for the CDR3: TGTGCCAGCAGCACTTCCGGACTAGCGGGGTTGACAGATACGCAGTATTTT.

This chain connects TRBV20-1 to TRBJ2-7; 11 bases are shared with TRBD1. The V gene end was trimmed by 4 bases and the J gene end by 0 bases; junction bases not matched to a gene: 11. This CDR3 has 17 residues. Germline-derived CDR1 and CDR2 are DFQATT and SNEGSKA (reference sequence). The CDR3 reads CSATTGTGGASSYEQYF. In nucleotides, the CDR3 is TGCAGTGCTACTACCGGGACAGGGGGTGCGAGCTCCTACGAGCAGTACTTC.

V gene TRBV4-2 combines with J gene TRBJ2-3; 7 bases are a match to TRBD2. Trimming removed 1 base from V and 0 bases from J; junction bases left unmatched: 4. Per germline, CDR1 LGHNA and CDR2 YNFKEQ. CDR3 length equals 16 residues. The CDR3, as DNA: TGTGCCAGCAGCCAAGGGAATAGCGGGAGCACAGATACGCAGTATTTT. Encoded protein: CASSQGNSGSTDTQYF.

CDR3 loop: CASSLERDRDEQYF. The DNA for the CDR3 is TGCGCCAGCAGCTTGGAAAGGGATCGCGACGAGCAGTACTTC. The chain recombines TRBV5-1 with TRBJ2-7; D is uncertain. In germline, CDR1 is SGHRS, CDR2 YFSETQ. Trimming pared 0 bases from V and 5 bases from J, leaving 12 bases between. The CDR3 runs 14 residues.

The genes are TRBV9 and TRBJ1-5; no clear D. The CDR3 contains 16 residues. Deletions cut 1 base from V and 5 bases from J, with 16 bases between. Germline V gene sequence: CDR1 SGDLS, CDR2 YYNGEE. The CDR3 sequence: CASSVSSTFDDQPQHF. The CDR3 bases are TGTGCCAGCAGCGTATCGTCGACCTTTGACGATCAGCCCCAGCATTTT.

The table lists this clonotype with a few counts. The chain joins TRBV29-1 to TRBJ2-1; D call uncertain. This CDR3 is 15 amino acids long. Trimming pared 3 bases from V and 5 bases from J, leaving 17 bases between. Germline V lookup: CDR1 SQVTM, CDR2 ANQGSEA. The CDR3 region is CSVELSRRDNNEQFF. The CDR3 DNA follows: TGCAGCGTTGAGTTAAGCAGGCGCGACAACAATGAGCAGTTCTTC.

The chain recombines TRBV15 with TRBJ2-4, with no clear D. The end of the DNA is better explained by TRBJ2-5, so the J call may be wrong. Germline V gene sequence: CDR1 LNHNV, CDR2 YYDKDF (reference sequence). The CDR3 is 16 amino acids. Here the CDR3 DNA reads TGTGCCACCAGCAGATCCCCCGTGGGCAGCCAAGAGACCCAGTACTTC. Translated: CATSRSPVGSQETQYF.

This clonotype was counted a few times. The J gene is TRBJ2-7, the V gene TRBV2; 11 bases are shared with TRBD2. The CDR3 has 15 residues. V gave up 4 bases and J gave up 2 bases; unmatched junction bases: 4. Germline V gene data show CDR1 as SNHLY and CDR2 as FYNNEI. The CDR3 is CASSGLLAGAYEQYF. The CDR3 nucleotides read TGTGCCAGCAGTGGATTACTAGCGGGAGCCTACGAGCAGTACTTC.

Points on this clonotype: A junction boundary mismatches the germline segment, possibly from a read error. The V and J genes are TRBV7-9 and TRBJ2-2; 10 bases are a match to TRBD1. The germline V gene has CDR1 SEHNR and CDR2 FQNEAQ (reference sequence). CDR3 length: 17 amino acids. The CDR3 here is CASSFPDRGPNTGGLFF. The CDR3 coding sequence is TGTGCCAGCAGCTTCCCCGACAGGGGGCCAAACACCGGGGGGCTGTTTTTT.

V and J are TRBV11-1 and TRBJ1-1; D is ambiguous. This CDR3 has 14 amino acids. Per germline, CDR1 SGHAT and CDR2 FQDESV (reference sequence). V was trimmed by 7 bases and J by 0 bases, leaving 12 bases between them. The CDR3 nucleotides read TGTGCCAGCACAAAGGCACCTATGAACACTGAAGCTTTCTTT. This gives the protein CASTKAPMNTEAFF.

The J gene is TRBJ1-1, the V gene TRBV27; maybe TRBD1 (6 bases). Germline V lookup: CDR1 MNHEY, CDR2 SMNVEV (reference sequence). Trimming pared 8 bases from V and 0 bases from J, leaving 19 bases between. The CDR3 runs 16 residues. The CDR3 is CASGTTGLELNTEAFF. In DNA form, the CDR3 reads TGTGCCAGCGGAACTACAGGGTTAGAACTGAACACTGAAGCTTTCTTT.

The chain employs TRBV4-1 and TRBJ2-7; maybe TRBD1 (6 bases). The DNA end is more similar to TRBJ2-5, so the J call may be wrong. The V gene's germline CDR1 is MGHRA and CDR2 YSYEKL. This CDR3 is 16 amino acids long. CDR3 DNA sequence: TGCGCCAGCAGCCAAAGCGTGGGACACCGCCGGGAGACCCAGTACTTC. It yields the protein CASSQSVGHRRETQYF.